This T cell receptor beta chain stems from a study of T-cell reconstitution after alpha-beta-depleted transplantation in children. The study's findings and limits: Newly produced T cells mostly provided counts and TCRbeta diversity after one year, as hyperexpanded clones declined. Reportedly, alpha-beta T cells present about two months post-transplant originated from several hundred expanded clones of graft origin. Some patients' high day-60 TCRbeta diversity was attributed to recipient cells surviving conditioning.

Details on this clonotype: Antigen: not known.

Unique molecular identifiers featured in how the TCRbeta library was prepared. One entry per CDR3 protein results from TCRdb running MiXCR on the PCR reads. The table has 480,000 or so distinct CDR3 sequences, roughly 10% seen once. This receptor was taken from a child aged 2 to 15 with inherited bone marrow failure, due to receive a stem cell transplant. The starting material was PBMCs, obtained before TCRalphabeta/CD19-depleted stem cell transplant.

The CDR3 bases are TGTGCCAGCAGCCAAATGACAAAAAGCACAGATACGCAGTATTTT. It is translated as CASSQMTKSTDTQYF. The genes are TRBV4-2 and TRBJ2-3; no clear D gene. Germline-derived CDR1 and CDR2 are LGHNA and YNFKEQ. V was shortened by 2 bases and J by 0 bases, with 9 bases between the two germline ends. CDR3 length: 15 residues.